This TCR beta chain was found in a study of CD8+ T cells in alopecia areata. For the study at large: Severity in treated patients was scored by percentage of scalp area affected.

The treatment is: oral pan-JAK inhibitor, 5-10 mg twice daily. V was pared by 3 bases and J by 8 bases, with 5 bases of the junction left unmatched. The CDR3 is 13 residues long. CDR1 and CDR2 from the germline V gene are SGHRS and YFSETQ. The sample holds a few counts of this clone. The target antigen is unknown. cDNA reverse transcribed from extracted RNA served as the sequencing template. Measured with immunoSEQ multiplex PCR; TCRdb has only the in-frame clones, and not every one. Among more than 90,000 clones listed, 58% were seen once. General observations from the study: Administration of tofacitinib significantly diminished scalp clonality and expanded CD8+ clones within the top 100.

This chain uses TRBV5-1 with TRBJ1-2; 9 positions agree with TRBD1. This clonotype was sampled from a human donor with alopecia areata. Source: CD8+ T cells sorted from blood, taken at week 4, from a patient treated with tofacitinib. The CDR3 coding sequence is TGCGCCAGCAGCTGGACAGGGGAAAGGGGCTACACCTTC. It translates to CASSWTGERGYTF.